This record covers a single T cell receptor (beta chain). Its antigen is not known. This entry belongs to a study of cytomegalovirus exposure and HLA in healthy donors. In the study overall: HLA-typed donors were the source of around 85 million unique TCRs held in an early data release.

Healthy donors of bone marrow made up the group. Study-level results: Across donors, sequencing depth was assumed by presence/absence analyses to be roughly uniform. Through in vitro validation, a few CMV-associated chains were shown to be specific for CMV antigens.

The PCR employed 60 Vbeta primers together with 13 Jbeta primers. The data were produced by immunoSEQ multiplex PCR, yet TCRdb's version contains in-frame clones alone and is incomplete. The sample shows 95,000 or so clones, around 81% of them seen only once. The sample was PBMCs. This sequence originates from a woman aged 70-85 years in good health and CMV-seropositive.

CDR3 sequence (DNA): TGTGCCAGCAGCTTACGACTAGCGGTGGTTGAGCAGTTCTTC. Protein sequence: CASSLRLAVVEQFF. The chain couples TRBV11-2 to TRBJ2-1; 9 bases are a match to TRBD2. J lost 9 bases, V lost 2 bases, and 5 bases had no gene match. Germline V lookup: CDR1 SGHAT, CDR2 FQNNGV. This CDR3 comprises 14 residues. Drawing the rest from reference TRBV11-2 and TRBJ2-1, the complete variable domain is EAGVAQSPRYKIIEKRQSVAFWCNPISGHATLYWYQQILGQGPKLLIQFQNNGVVDDSQLPKDRFSAERLKGVDSTLKIQPAKLEDSAVYLCASSLRLAVVEQFFGPGTRLTVL.